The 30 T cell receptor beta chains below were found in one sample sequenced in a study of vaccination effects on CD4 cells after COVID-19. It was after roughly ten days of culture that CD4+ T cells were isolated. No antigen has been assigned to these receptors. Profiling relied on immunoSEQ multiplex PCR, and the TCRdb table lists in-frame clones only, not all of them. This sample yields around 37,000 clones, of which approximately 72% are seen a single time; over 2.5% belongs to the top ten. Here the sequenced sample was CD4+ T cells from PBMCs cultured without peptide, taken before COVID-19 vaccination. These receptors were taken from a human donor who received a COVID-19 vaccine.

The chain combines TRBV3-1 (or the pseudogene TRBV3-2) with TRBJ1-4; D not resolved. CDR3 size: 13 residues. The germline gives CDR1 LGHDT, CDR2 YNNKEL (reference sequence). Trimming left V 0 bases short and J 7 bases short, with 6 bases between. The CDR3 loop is CASSQEGSEKLFF. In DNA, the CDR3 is TGTGCCAGCAGCCAAGAGGGTTCTGAAAAACTGTTTTTT.

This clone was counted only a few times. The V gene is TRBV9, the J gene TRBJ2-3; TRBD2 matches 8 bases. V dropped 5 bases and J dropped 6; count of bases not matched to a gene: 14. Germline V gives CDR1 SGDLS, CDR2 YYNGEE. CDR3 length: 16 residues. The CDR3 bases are TGTGCCAGCAGTCGTAGTTCCAGCGGGAGTGAGGATACGCAGTATTTT. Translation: CASSRSSSGSEDTQYF. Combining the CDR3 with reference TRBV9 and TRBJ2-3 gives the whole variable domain DSGVTQTPKHLITATGQRVTLRCSPRSGDLSVYWYQQSLDQGLQFLIQYYNGEERAKGNILERFSAQQFPDLHSELNLSSLELGDSALYFCASSRSSSGSEDTQYFGPGTRLTVL.

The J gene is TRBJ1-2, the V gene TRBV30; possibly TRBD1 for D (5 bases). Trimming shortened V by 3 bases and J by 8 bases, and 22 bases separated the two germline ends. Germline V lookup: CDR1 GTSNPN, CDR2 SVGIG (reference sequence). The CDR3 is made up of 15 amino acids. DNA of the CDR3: TGTGCCTGGAGAGGTCCCGGTCGGGGGTCGGAAGGCTACACCTTC. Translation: CAWRGPGRGSEGYTF.

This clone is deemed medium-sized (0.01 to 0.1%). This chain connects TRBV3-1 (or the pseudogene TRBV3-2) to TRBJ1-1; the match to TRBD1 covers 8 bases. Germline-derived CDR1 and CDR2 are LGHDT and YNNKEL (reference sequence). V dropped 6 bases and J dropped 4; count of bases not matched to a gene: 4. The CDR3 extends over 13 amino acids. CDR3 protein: CASSRQGTTEAFF. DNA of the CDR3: TGTGCCAGCAGTCGACAGGGGACCACTGAAGCTTTCTTT.

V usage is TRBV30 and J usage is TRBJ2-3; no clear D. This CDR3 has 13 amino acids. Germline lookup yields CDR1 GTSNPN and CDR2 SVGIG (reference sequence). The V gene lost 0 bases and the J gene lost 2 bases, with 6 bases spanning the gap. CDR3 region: CAWSVRITDTQYF. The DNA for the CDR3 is TGTGCCTGGAGTGTACGAATCACAGATACGCAGTATTTT.

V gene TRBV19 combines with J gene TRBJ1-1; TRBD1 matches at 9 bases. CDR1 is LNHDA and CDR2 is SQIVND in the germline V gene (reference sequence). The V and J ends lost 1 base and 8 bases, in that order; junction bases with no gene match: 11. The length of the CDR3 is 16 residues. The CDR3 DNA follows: TGTGCCAGTAGTATAGTGGGGACAGGGAATATGATCGAAGCTTTCTTT. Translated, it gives CASSIVGTGNMIEAFF.

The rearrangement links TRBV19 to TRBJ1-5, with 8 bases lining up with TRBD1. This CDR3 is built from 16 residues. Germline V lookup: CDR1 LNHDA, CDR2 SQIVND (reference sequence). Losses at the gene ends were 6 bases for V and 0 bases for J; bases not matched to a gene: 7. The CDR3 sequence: CASSPLGTGSNQPQHF. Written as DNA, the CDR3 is TGTGCCAGTAGCCCCCTGGGGACAGGTAGCAATCAGCCCCAGCATTTT.

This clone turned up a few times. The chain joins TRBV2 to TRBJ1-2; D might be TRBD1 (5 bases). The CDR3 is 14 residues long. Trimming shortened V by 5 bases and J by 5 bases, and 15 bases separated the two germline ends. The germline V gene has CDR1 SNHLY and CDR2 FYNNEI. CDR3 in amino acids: CASSPGTIVYGYTF. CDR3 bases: TGTGCCAGCAGTCCCGGGACGATAGTTTATGGCTACACCTTC. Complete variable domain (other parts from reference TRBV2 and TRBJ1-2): EPEVTQTPSHQVTQMGQEVILRCVPISNHLYFYWYRQILGQKVEFLVSFYNNEISEKSEIFDDQFSVERPDGSNFTLKIRSTKLEDSAMYFCASSPGTIVYGYTFGSGTRLTVV.

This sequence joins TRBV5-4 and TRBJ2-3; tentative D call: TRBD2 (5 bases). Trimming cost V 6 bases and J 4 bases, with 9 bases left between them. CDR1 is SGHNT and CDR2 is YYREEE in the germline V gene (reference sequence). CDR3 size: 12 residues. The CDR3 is CASTTGADTQYF. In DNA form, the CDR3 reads TGTGCCAGCACCACCGGGGCAGATACGCAGTATTTT.

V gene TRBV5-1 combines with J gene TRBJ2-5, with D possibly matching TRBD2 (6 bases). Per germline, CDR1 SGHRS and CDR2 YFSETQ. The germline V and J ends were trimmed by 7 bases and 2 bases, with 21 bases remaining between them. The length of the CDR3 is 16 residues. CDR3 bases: TGCGCCAGCCCTGGCGACTCGGGACTGATGCAAGAGACCCAGTACTTC. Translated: CASPGDSGLMQETQYF.

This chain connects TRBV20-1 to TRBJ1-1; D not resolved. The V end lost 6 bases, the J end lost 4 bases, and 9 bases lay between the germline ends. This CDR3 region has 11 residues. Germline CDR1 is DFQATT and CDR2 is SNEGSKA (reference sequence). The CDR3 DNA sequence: TGCAGTGCCGGGAGGGTCACTGAAGCTTTCTTT. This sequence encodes CSAGRVTEAFF.

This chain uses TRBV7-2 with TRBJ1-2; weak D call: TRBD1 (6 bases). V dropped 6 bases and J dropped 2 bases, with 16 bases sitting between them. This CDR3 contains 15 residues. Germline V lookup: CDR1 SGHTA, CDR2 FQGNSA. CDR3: CASRIGQSANYGYTF. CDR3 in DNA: TGTGCCAGCAGAATAGGACAGTCGGCGAACTATGGCTACACCTTC. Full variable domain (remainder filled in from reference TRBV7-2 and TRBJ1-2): GAGVSQSPSNKVTEKGKDVELRCDPISGHTALYWYRQSLGQGLEFLIYFQGNSAPDKSGLPSDRFSAERTGGSVSTLTIQRTQQEDSAVYLCASRIGQSANYGYTFGSGTRLTVV.

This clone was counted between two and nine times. CDR3 in amino acids: CASSEGDSREKLFF. In DNA form, the CDR3 reads TGTGCCAGCAGTGAAGGAGACTCTAGGGAAAAACTGTTTTTT. The J gene is TRBJ1-4, the V gene TRBV6-1; D not resolved. This CDR3 is built from 14 residues. V lost 1 base, J lost 8 bases, and 11 bases lay in between. CDR1 is MNHNS, CDR2 SASEGT, per germline.

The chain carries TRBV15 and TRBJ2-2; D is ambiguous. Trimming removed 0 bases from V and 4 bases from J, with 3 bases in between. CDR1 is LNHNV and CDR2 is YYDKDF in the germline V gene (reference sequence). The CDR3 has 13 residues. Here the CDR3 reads CATSRDITGELFF. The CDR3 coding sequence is TGTGCCACCAGCAGAGATATCACCGGGGAGCTGTTTTTT.

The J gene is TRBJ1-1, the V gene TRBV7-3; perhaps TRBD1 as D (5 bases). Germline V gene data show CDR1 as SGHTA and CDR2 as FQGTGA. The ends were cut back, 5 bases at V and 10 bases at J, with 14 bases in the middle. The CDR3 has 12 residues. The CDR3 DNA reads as TGTGCCAGCAGCCAAAGCAGGGTTTCAGCTTTCTTT. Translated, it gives CASSQSRVSAFF.

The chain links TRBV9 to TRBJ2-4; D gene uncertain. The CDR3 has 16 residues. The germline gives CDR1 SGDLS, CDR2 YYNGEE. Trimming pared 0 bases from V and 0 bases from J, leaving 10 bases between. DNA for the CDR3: TGTGCCAGCAGCGTAGTGGGTTCGGGAGCCAAAAACATTCAGTACTTC. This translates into CASSVVGSGAKNIQYF.

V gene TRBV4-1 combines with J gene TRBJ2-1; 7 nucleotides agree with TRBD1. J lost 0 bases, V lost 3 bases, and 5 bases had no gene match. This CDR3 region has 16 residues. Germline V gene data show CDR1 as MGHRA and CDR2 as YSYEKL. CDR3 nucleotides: TGCGCCAGCAGCCAGACAGGGTTGAGCTCCTACAATGAGCAGTTCTTC. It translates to CASSQTGLSSYNEQFF.

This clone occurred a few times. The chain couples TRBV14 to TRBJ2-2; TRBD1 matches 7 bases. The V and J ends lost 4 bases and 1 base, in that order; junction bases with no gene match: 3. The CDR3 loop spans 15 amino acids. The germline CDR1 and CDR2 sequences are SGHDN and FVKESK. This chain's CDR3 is CASSRRQGNTGELFF. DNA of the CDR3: TGTGCCAGCAGCCGCCGACAGGGGAACACCGGGGAGCTGTTTTTT.

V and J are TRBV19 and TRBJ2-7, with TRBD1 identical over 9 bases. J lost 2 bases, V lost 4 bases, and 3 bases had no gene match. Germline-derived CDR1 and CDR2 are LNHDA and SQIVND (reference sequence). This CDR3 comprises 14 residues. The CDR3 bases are TGTGCCAGTAGTACCGGGACAGGGCCCTACGAGCAGTACTTC. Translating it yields CASSTGTGPYEQYF.

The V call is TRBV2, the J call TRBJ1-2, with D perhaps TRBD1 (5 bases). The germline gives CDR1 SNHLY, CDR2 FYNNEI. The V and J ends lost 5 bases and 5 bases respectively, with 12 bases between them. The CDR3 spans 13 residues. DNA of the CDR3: TGTGCCAGCAGTCCCCAGGGAGGGTATGGCTACACCTTC. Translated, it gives CASSPQGGYGYTF.

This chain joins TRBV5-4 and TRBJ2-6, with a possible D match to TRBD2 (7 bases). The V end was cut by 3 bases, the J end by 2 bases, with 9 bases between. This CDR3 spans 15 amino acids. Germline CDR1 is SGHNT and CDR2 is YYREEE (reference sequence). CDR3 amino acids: CASSSGGPGANVLTF. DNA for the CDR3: TGTGCCAGCAGCTCGGGGGGCCCTGGGGCCAACGTCCTGACTTTC.

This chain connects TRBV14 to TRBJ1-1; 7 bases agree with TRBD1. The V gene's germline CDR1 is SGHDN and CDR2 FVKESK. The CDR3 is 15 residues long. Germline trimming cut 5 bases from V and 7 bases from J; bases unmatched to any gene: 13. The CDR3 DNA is TGTGCCAGCAGCATCAGACAGGGTGGATTTAGTGAAGCTTTCTTT. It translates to CASSIRQGGFSEAFF.

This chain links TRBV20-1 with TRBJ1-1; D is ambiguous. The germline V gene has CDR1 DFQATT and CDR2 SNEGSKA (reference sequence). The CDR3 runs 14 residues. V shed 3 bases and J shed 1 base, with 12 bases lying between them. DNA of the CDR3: TGCAGTGCTAGTTGGCCTGTGCGGAACACTGAAGCTTTCTTT. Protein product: CSASWPVRNTEAFF.

For the CDR3, the DNA is TGTGCCTGGAGTAAGGGAGGGACTAATGAAAAACTGTTTTTT. Amino acid sequence: CAWSKGGTNEKLFF. This chain links TRBV30 with TRBJ1-4; D gene unclear. Germline loops: CDR1 GTSNPN, CDR2 SVGIG (reference sequence). The CDR3 spans 14 residues. V shed 2 bases and J shed 2 bases, with 9 bases lying between them.

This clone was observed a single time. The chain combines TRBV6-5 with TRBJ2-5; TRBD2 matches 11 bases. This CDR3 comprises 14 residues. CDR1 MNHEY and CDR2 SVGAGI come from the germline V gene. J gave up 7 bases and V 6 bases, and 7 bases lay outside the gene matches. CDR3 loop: CASRRLAGQVTQYF. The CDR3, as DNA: TGTGCCAGCAGAAGACTAGCGGGGCAGGTGACCCAGTACTTC.

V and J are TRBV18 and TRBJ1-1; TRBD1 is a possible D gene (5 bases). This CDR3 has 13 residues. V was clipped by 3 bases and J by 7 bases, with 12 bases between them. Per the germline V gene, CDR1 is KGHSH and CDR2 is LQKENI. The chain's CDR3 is CASSPGQGREAFF. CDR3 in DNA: TGTGCCAGCTCACCCGGTCAGGGCCGTGAAGCTTTCTTT.

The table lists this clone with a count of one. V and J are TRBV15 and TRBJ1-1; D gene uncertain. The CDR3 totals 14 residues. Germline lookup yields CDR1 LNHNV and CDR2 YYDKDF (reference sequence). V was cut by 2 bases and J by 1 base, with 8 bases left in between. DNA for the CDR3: TGTGCCACCAGCAGACGATCCAGGAACACTGAAGCTTTCTTT. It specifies CATSRRSRNTEAFF.

The DNA for the CDR3 is TGTGCCAGCAGCCCCCGGGACACCTCCTACAATGAGCAGTTCTTC. This gives the protein CASSPRDTSYNEQFF. The chain has TRBV3-1 (or the pseudogene TRBV3-2) and TRBJ2-1; the D gene is possibly TRBD1 (6 bases). Germline V lookup: CDR1 LGHDT, CDR2 YNNKEL (reference sequence). V lost 4 bases, J lost 0 bases, and 10 bases lay in between. The length of the CDR3 is 15 residues.

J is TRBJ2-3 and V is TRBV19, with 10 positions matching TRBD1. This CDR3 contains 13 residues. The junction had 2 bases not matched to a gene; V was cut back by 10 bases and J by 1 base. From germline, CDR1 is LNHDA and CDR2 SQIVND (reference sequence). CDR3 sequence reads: CAIGQGGTDTQYF. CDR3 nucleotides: TGTGCCATCGGACAGGGGGGCACAGATACGCAGTATTTT.

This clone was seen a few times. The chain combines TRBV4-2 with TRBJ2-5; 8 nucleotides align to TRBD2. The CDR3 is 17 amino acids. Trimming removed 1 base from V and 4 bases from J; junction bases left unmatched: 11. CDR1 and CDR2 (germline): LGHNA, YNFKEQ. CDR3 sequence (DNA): TGTGCCAGCAGCCAAGGGGCGTGGGAGCGGGAGTCAGAGACCCAGTACTTC. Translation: CASSQGAWERESETQYF.